Sequencing of this T cell receptor (beta chain) was carried out in a study of shared clonotypes between healthy human individuals. Whole-study results and caveats: In this cohort, only blood was sampled, and tissue repertoires likely differ.

The unsorted samples had tens of millions of PBMCs used for genomic DNA. On this clone itself: Its cognate antigen is unknown.

In replicate PCRs of unsorted PBMC, around 300 ng DNA, about 30,000 T cell genomes, was used. Assay used: immunoSEQ multiplex PCR; TCRdb lists only in-frame clones, some missing. This sample has about 470,000 clones; about 85% occur once, and the top ten carry around 14%. The CDR3 extends over 18 amino acids. The V gene's germline CDR1 is SGHTA and CDR2 FQGNSA. V gave up 5 bases and J gave up 6 bases; unmatched junction bases: 17. The V and J genes are TRBV7-2 and TRBJ2-2; TRBD1 agrees at 8 bases. This TCR was recovered from a middle-aged woman in good health. Some clones in this sample may be carry-over from other donors' samples. The sequencing sample was made of PBMCs. The CDR3: CASSPGGWGQVLAGELFF. CDR3 nucleotides: TGTGCCAGCAGCCCAGGGGGCTGGGGGCAAGTTTTAGCCGGGGAGCTGTTTTTT.